These 4 T cell receptor beta chains were sequenced from one sample in a study of blood T cell repertoires in COVID-19. Produced via immunoSEQ multiplex PCR; TCRdb's table is partial and in-frame only. The table lists more than 250,000 clones, roughly 84% of them singletons, with 1% in the top ten. Specimen: peripheral blood. These receptors were collected from a man between 50 and 59 years old with active or convalescent COVID-19.

This clone was seen a single time. The chain joins TRBV6-5 to TRBJ2-1; TRBD1 matches 8 bases. The V and J ends lost 6 bases and 6 bases, in that order; junction bases with no gene match: 10. Germline-derived CDR1 and CDR2 are MNHEY and SVGAGI. The CDR3 consists of 15 residues. The CDR3 DNA reads TGTGCCAGCAGCAGGCACTCCGGGACAGGCAATGAGCAGTTCTTC. Amino acid sequence: CASSRHSGTGNEQFF.

The chain recombines TRBV28 with TRBJ2-7, with D possibly being TRBD2 (7 bases). The V gene's germline CDR1 is MDHEN and CDR2 SYDVKM. This CDR3 contains 15 residues. Trimming removed 7 bases from V and 2 bases from J, with 18 bases in between. CDR3 bases: TGTGCCAGCACCGAGGGGGGACTATCGCCCTACGAGCAGTACTTC. Protein: CASTEGGLSPYEQYF.

The chain carries TRBV5-1 and TRBJ1-1; 9 bases fit TRBD1. The CDR3 spans 14 residues. V shed 4 bases, J shed 9 bases, and the junction held 10 bases outside the gene matches. Germline CDR1 is SGHRS and CDR2 is YFSETQ. CDR3 in DNA: TGCGCCAGCAGCCAGGGACAGGGAGGGTGGAAAGCTTTCTTT. Encoded protein: CASSQGQGGWKAFF.

J is TRBJ1-2 and V is TRBV10-2; weak D call: TRBD1 (6 bases). Deletions cut 4 bases from V and 0 bases from J, with 9 bases between. CDR3 length: 14 residues. Germline assignment: CDR1 WSHSY and CDR2 SAAADI. CDR3 sequence reads: CASSVRGANYGYTF. For the CDR3, the DNA is TGCGCCAGCAGTGTCAGGGGCGCTAACTATGGCTACACCTTC.